The 27 T cell receptor beta chains below were found in one sample sequenced in a study of T-cell reconstitution after alpha-beta-depleted transplantation in children. Unique molecular identifiers tagged the TCRbeta library. TCRdb reanalysed the PCR reads using MiXCR and keeps one entry per CDR3 protein. Of approximately 8,700 distinct CDR3 sequences in the sample, about 15% were seen once. The specimen comprised PBMCs, mostly from graft donor cells, sampled 60 days after TCRalphabeta/CD19-depleted stem cell transplant. These receptor sequences come from a male patient aged 10 to 17 who had a stem cell transplant for acute lymphoblastic leukemia, so the T cells may come from the graft donor.

This clonotype was detected many times. The CDR3 protein is CASSQETEVNTEAFF. CDR3 DNA sequence: TGTGCCAGCAGCCAAGAGACAGAAGTTAACACTGAAGCTTTCTTT. The chain employs TRBV3-1 and TRBJ1-1; maybe TRBD1 (5 bases). The CDR3 contains 15 residues. The germline V and J ends were trimmed by 0 bases and 2 bases, with 10 bases remaining between them. CDR1 is LGHDT and CDR2 is YNNKEL in the germline V gene (reference sequence).

This clonotype was seen repeatedly, ten times or more. The gene calls are TRBV4-3 and TRBJ1-2; no reliable D call. This CDR3 has 13 residues. The germline V and J ends were trimmed by 1 base and 7 bases, with 10 bases remaining between them. Germline V lookup: CDR1 LGHNA, CDR2 YSLEER. The CDR3 nucleotides are TGCGCCAGCAGCCAAGGAAACGCGGGTGGCTACACCTTC. Translation: CASSQGNAGGYTF.

V gene TRBV4-2 combines with J gene TRBJ1-2; D gene unclear. V was trimmed by 9 bases and J by 2 bases, leaving 16 bases between them. CDR3 length equals 14 residues. Germline-derived CDR1 and CDR2 are LGHNA and YNFKEQ. CDR3 nucleotides: TGTGCCAGGGGCCCCCGGCTCTTGAACTATGGCTACACCTTC. Its translation is CARGPRLLNYGYTF.

This clonotype was detected ten times or more. The chain links TRBV7-3 to TRBJ2-1; 12 bases fit TRBD2. Germline CDR1 reads SGHTA; CDR2 reads FQGTGA. The CDR3 has 17 amino acids. The junction had 17 bases not matched to a gene; V was cut back by 5 bases and J by 12 bases. In nucleotides, the CDR3 is TGTGCCAGCAGCCTAGAAGGGGCTAGCGGGAGGGGTAGGGGGCAGTTCTTC. Translating it yields CASSLEGASGRGRGQFF.

There are many counts of this clonotype. V gene TRBV5-1 combines with J gene TRBJ2-3; 11 bases are a match to TRBD2. The V and J ends lost 0 bases and 5 bases, in that order; junction bases with no gene match: 5. The CDR3 has 16 amino acids. Germline values: CDR1 SGHRS, CDR2 YFSETQ. CDR3 in amino acids: CASSLDGSGRVDTQYF. CDR3 in DNA: TGCGCCAGCAGCTTGGATGGTAGCGGGAGGGTAGATACGCAGTATTTT.

The chain combines TRBV24-1 with TRBJ1-2; TRBD1 matches at 8 bases. This CDR3 comprises 15 residues. In germline, CDR1 is KGHDR, CDR2 SFDVKD. J lost 7 bases, V lost 1 base, and 7 bases had no gene match. The CDR3 sequence is CATSDFRQGSVGYTF. Written as DNA, the CDR3 is TGTGCCACCAGTGATTTCAGACAGGGGAGTGTTGGCTACACCTTC.

This clonotype was found many times. This sequence joins TRBV10-3 and TRBJ2-3; D possibly corresponds to TRBD1 (5 bases). The CDR3 contains 14 residues. V lost 5 bases to trimming and J lost 3 bases, with 12 bases between them. Germline values: CDR1 ENHRY, CDR2 SYGVKD. The CDR3 region has the DNA TGTGCCATCAGTTCAAGGGGTTGGACAGATACGCAGTATTTT. Its protein product is CAISSRGWTDTQYF.

This clonotype was picked up a small number of times. One end of the junction is discordant with germline, which a read error may explain. The V gene is TRBV5-4, the J gene TRBJ2-7; D unresolved. Germline loops: CDR1 SGHNT, CDR2 YYREEE (reference sequence). There are 12 residues in the CDR3. CDR3: CASSLEDRLQHF. The CDR3 coding sequence is TGTGCCAGCAGCTTGGAAGACCGCCTCCAACACTTC.

This clonotype was counted ten times or more. The J gene is TRBJ2-5, the V gene TRBV2; no clear D gene. This CDR3 has 10 residues. V shed 6 bases and J shed 5 bases, with 4 bases lying between them. CDR1 and CDR2 (germline): SNHLY, FYNNEI. CDR3 nucleotide sequence: TGTGCCAGCAGGCGGGAGACCCAGTACTTC. It is translated as CASRRETQYF.

The sample holds many counts of this clonotype. J is TRBJ2-3 and V is TRBV20-1; D may match TRBD1 or TRBD2 (5 bases each). The V gene lost 0 bases and the J gene lost 0 bases, with 10 bases spanning the gap. The CDR3 loop spans 15 amino acids. Germline-derived CDR1 and CDR2 are DFQATT and SNEGSKA (reference sequence). The CDR3 nucleotides are TGCAGTGCTAGAGAGGGGCGACTAAGCACAGATACGCAGTATTTT. Its protein is CSAREGRLSTDTQYF.

This clonotype has at least ten counts. The genes are TRBV7-8 and TRBJ1-5; tentative D call: TRBD1 (6 bases). CDR3 size: 15 residues. V was shortened by 0 bases and J by 1 base, with 7 bases between the two germline ends. Looked up from germline, CDR1 is SGHVS and CDR2 is FQNEAQ. The CDR3 nucleotides read TGTGCCAGCAGCTTAGCAGGGGGAAGCAATCAGCCCCAGCATTTT. This sequence encodes CASSLAGGSNQPQHF.

This clonotype was recorded many times. J is TRBJ2-7 and V is TRBV20-1; 10 bases are a match to TRBD2. The ends lost 2 bases at V and 6 bases at J; junction bases unmatched: 7. This CDR3 spans 14 amino acids. Germline V gene data show CDR1 as DFQATT and CDR2 as SNEGSKA (reference sequence). CDR3 DNA: TGCAGTGCTAGATTAGCGGGAGGTACGGGCGAGCAGTACTTC. It is translated as CSARLAGGTGEQYF.

This clonotype appeared many times. V gene TRBV5-8 combines with J gene TRBJ1-1; a weak D match, TRBD1 (5 bases). There are 14 residues in the CDR3. Germline-derived CDR1 and CDR2 are SGHTS and YDEGEE. Trimming left V 4 bases short and J 1 base short, with 11 bases between. Written as DNA, the CDR3 is TGTGCCAGCAGCCTTACGACAGCGAACACTGAAGCTTTCTTT. This gives the protein CASSLTTANTEAFF.

The V call is TRBV28, the J call TRBJ1-2; D remains unclear. This CDR3 has 14 residues. Germline CDR1 is MDHEN and CDR2 is SYDVKM. The germline V and J ends were trimmed by 9 bases and 2 bases, with 16 bases remaining between them. CDR3 in DNA: TGTGCCAGGGGCCCCCGGGTCTTGAACTATGGCTACACCTTC. Protein sequence: CARGPRVLNYGYTF.

The CDR3 DNA reads TGCGCCAGCAGCGTAAACGGACAGGGTATAGAGACCCAGTACTTC. Translating gives CASSVNGQGIETQYF. V gene TRBV5-1 combines with J gene TRBJ2-5; 8 bases fit TRBD1. Trimming took 4 bases from V and 4 from J; bases not matched to a gene: 9. CDR1 SGHRS and CDR2 YFSETQ come from the germline V gene. CDR3 length: 15 amino acids.

This clonotype was counted at least ten times. This chain joins TRBV4-2 and TRBJ2-1, with 11 positions matching TRBD2. Germline V lookup: CDR1 LGHNA, CDR2 YNFKEQ. The CDR3 covers 21 residues. Trimming at V came to 1 base and at J to 1 base, leaving 15 bases not matched to a gene. CDR3 residues: CASSQVSPGLAEGSSYNEQFF. CDR3 coding DNA: TGTGCCAGCAGCCAAGTATCGCCGGGACTAGCGGAGGGGTCATCCTACAATGAGCAGTTCTTC.

This clonotype occurred many times. The CDR3 spells CASSLGGLGIEQFF. The CDR3 DNA follows: TGTGCCAGCAGCTTAGGGGGGTTGGGAATCGAGCAGTTCTTC. This rearrangement joins TRBV7-9 to TRBJ2-1; D may match TRBD1 or TRBD2 (5 bases each). CDR1 is SEHNR and CDR2 is FQNEAQ in the germline V gene (reference sequence). V lost 1 base and J 10 bases, leaving 14 bases between the germline ends. The CDR3 runs to 14 residues.

The table lists this clonotype with a few counts. The V and J genes are TRBV6-1 and TRBJ2-3; 10 bases line up with TRBD2. Germline-derived CDR1 and CDR2 are MNHNS and SASEGT. The CDR3 spans 18 residues. With V trimmed by 3 bases and J by 6 bases, 15 bases remained unmatched. CDR3 nucleotide sequence: TGTGCCAGCAGTGATGGACTAGCGGTCTTTCAGGGGGGGGATACGCAGTATTTT. It yields the protein CASSDGLAVFQGGDTQYF.

This clonotype has a handful of counts. The J gene is TRBJ2-3, the V gene TRBV3-1; D possibly corresponds to TRBD2 (5 bases). The CDR3 sequence is 18 residues long. Trimming took off 11 bases at V and 2 bases at J, with 29 bases between the two ends. Germline V gives CDR1 LGHDT, CDR2 YNNKEL (reference sequence). The CDR3 DNA is TGTGCCTCCTCCAAGGCCCCAGGATCCAGCGGAACCACAGATACGCAGTATTTT. Its translation is CASSKAPGSSGTTDTQYF.

This clonotype was seen repeatedly, ten times or more. V is TRBV4-3 and J is TRBJ2-1, with TRBD2 as a possible D gene (6 bases). Per germline, CDR1 LGHNA and CDR2 YSLEER. V was clipped by 0 bases and J by 9 bases, with 9 bases between them. This CDR3 is built from 13 residues. The CDR3 DNA sequence: TGCGCCAGCAGCCAAGAGGAGGGCTCTGAGCAGTTCTTC. It is translated as CASSQEEGSEQFF.

The table lists this clonotype with many counts. The chain employs TRBV6-4 and TRBJ1-1; D might be TRBD1 (6 bases). The germline V gene encodes CDR1 MRHNA and CDR2 SNTAGT. The CDR3 sequence is 16 residues long. With 2 bases removed from V and 6 bases from J, the gap between germline ends came to 19 bases. DNA for the CDR3: TGTGCCAGCAGTGACCTTCAGACAGGCCGATTGGCTGAAGCTTTCTTT. As protein: CASSDLQTGRLAEAFF.

This clonotype showed up many times. The chain employs TRBV9 and TRBJ1-6; the D is unclear. The germline gives CDR1 SGDLS, CDR2 YYNGEE. The CDR3 sequence is 15 residues long. V lost 3 bases and J lost 5, with 12 bases in between. The CDR3 sequence: CASSGGASNNSPLHF. The CDR3 DNA follows: TGTGCCAGCAGCGGAGGAGCGTCGAATAATTCACCCCTCCACTTT. Complete variable domain (other parts from reference TRBV9 and TRBJ1-6): DSGVTQTPKHLITATGQRVTLRCSPRSGDLSVYWYQQSLDQGLQFLIQYYNGEERAKGNILERFSAQQFPDLHSELNLSSLELGDSALYFCASSGGASNNSPLHFGNGTRLTVT.

This clonotype was observed many times. CDR3 protein: CAISATVDSYEQYF. The CDR3 nucleotides are TGTGCCATCAGTGCGACAGTAGATTCCTACGAGCAGTACTTC. V gene TRBV10-3 combines with J gene TRBJ2-7, with TRBD1 as a possible D gene (5 bases). This CDR3 contains 14 residues. The germline V and J ends were trimmed by 4 bases and 1 base, with 11 bases remaining between them. Germline lookup yields CDR1 ENHRY and CDR2 SYGVKD.

As concerns this clonotype: A much bigger clone sits one base away, suggesting this may be a read error. The chain has TRBV30 and TRBJ2-7; D is unresolved. Per the germline V gene, CDR1 is GTSNPN and CDR2 is SVGIG (reference sequence). CDR3 length equals 13 residues. The CDR3 coding sequence is TGTGCCTGGAGTGTGGGGTATAGCTACAAGCAGTACTTC. Translating it yields CAWSVGYSYKQYF.

There are many counts of this clonotype. This sequence joins TRBV6-1 and TRBJ2-1; a weak D match, TRBD1 (5 bases). Germline V gives CDR1 MNHNS, CDR2 SASEGT. The CDR3 totals 15 residues. V lost 6 bases, J lost 2 bases, and 14 bases lay in between. The DNA for the CDR3 is TGTGCCAGCAGCCGACAGAGCGCGCCCTACAATGAGCAGTTCTTC. Translation: CASSRQSAPYNEQFF.

This clonotype was seen at least ten times. The chain joins TRBV6-1 to TRBJ2-4, with a tentative D call TRBD2 (5 bases). CDR3 length equals 13 residues. Between the trimmed V and J ends, which lost 3 bases and 8 bases, there was a span of 11 bases. CDR1 is MNHNS, CDR2 SASEGT, per germline. In DNA form, the CDR3 reads TGTGCCAGCAGTGAGCGGGCGGTAGACATTCAGTACTTC. Its translation is CASSERAVDIQYF.

This clonotype was recorded many times. The chain is built from TRBV7-2 and TRBJ2-1; D uncertain. Looked up from germline, CDR1 is SGHTA and CDR2 is FQGNSA. The CDR3 covers 14 residues. With 1 base removed from V and 6 bases from J, the gap between germline ends came to 10 bases. In DNA, the CDR3 is TGTGCCAGCAGCTTAGTTGCCCATGTCAATGAGCAGTTCTTC. Amino acids: CASSLVAHVNEQFF.